In its sample, the clone carrying this T cell receptor beta chain was seen a few times. Repertoires were generated with immunoSEQ multiplex PCR, while TCRdb's copy carries only in-frame clones and drops some. The sample carries some 120,000 clones, about 85% recorded once. This specimen comes from a study of blood T cell repertoires in COVID-19. CDR3 length equals 14 residues. CDR1 KGHDR and CDR2 SFDVKD come from the germline V gene. Trimming removed 3 bases from V and 4 bases from J, with 11 bases in between. The sequencing input was peripheral blood. The receptor's source is a woman aged 80 or over with acute or convalescent COVID-19. V gene TRBV24-1 combines with J gene TRBJ2-5; D not resolved. The CDR3 protein is CATSDPAAGETQYF. The CDR3, as DNA: TGTGCCACCAGTGATCCAGCAGCAGGAGAGACCCAGTACTTC.